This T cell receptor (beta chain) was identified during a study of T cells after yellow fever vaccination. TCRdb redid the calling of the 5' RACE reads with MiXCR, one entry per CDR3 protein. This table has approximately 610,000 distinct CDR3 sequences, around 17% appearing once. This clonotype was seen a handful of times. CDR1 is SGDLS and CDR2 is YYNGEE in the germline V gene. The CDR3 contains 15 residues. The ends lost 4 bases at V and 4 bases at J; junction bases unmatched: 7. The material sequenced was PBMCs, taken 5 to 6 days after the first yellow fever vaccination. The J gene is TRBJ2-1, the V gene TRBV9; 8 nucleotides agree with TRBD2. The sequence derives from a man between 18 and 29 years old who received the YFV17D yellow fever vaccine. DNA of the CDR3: TGTGCCAGCAGCAATAGCGGGGACAATTACAATGAGCAGTTCTTC. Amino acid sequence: CASSNSGDNYNEQFF.